This entry lists 2 T cell receptor beta chains sequenced from one sample in a study of T cells after yellow fever vaccination. TCRdb called the 5' RACE reads again in MiXCR, with one record for every CDR3 protein. Found here are about 340,000 distinct CDR3 sequences, 4% of them singletons; the top ten hold 24%. Sample: PBMCs, taken 5 days after the yellow fever booster vaccination. Every receptor here comes from a young man who received the YFV17D yellow fever vaccine.

The gene calls are TRBV20-1 and TRBJ2-3, with a tentative D call TRBD2 (5 bases). CDR3 length equals 12 residues. Looked up from germline, CDR1 is DFQATT and CDR2 is SNEGSKA (reference sequence). V lost 2 bases and J 2 bases, leaving 5 bases between the germline ends. This CDR3 is CSARLATDTQYF. The CDR3 DNA is TGCAGTGCTAGACTAGCCACAGATACGCAGTATTTT.

The V call is TRBV5-6, the J call TRBJ1-6; D gene uncertain. This CDR3 has 12 residues. CDR1 is SGHDT, CDR2 YYEEEE, per germline. The germline V and J ends were trimmed by 5 bases and 10 bases, with 10 bases remaining between them. CDR3 nucleotides: TGTGCCAGCAGTTGGATGTGGTCACCCCTCCACTTT. Protein product: CASSWMWSPLHF. The full variable domain, completed using reference TRBV5-6 and TRBJ1-6, is DAGVTQSPTHLIKTRGQQVTLRCSPKSGHDTVSWYQQALGQGPQFIFQYYEEEERQRGNFPDRFSGHQFPNYSSELNVNALLLGDSALYLCASSWMWSPLHFGNGTRLTVT.